This T cell receptor beta chain was captured in a study of cytotoxic CD8 clonotypes in ibrutinib-treated CLL. About the study: Response samples were obtained once patients had received a median around 12 months of treatment, range 6 to 36. General study findings and limits: Samples were collected at differing times from sustained-remission and progressing patients.

CDR3 length equals 13 residues. Germline V gene sequence: CDR1 SGHKS, CDR2 YYEKEE (reference sequence). Trimming cost V 0 bases and J 9 bases; bases outside gene matches: 3. As concerns this clone: Its antigen remains unidentified.

Here immunoSEQ multiplex PCR was the method, and the copy in TCRdb shows in-frame clones only, minus some. This sample carries 35,000 to 40,000 clones, over 70% of them seen once, and the ten largest clones take 16%. The sequenced sample was PBMCs, obtained at disease progression, from a patient treated with ibrutinib. The TCR was taken from a human donor with chronic lymphocytic leukemia. The rearrangement uses TRBV5-5 and TRBJ2-1; 7 nucleotides align to TRBD2. The CDR3 reads CASSLGGGGEQFF. The DNA for the CDR3 is TGTGCCAGCAGCTTGGGAGGCGGGGGTGAGCAGTTCTTC. The whole variable domain, remainder taken from reference TRBV5-5 and TRBJ2-1, is DAGVTQSPTHLIKTRGQQVTLRCSPISGHKSVSWYQQVLGQGPQFIFQYYEKEERGRGNFPDRFSARQFPNYSSELNVNALLLGDSALYLCASSLGGGGEQFFGPGTRLTVL.